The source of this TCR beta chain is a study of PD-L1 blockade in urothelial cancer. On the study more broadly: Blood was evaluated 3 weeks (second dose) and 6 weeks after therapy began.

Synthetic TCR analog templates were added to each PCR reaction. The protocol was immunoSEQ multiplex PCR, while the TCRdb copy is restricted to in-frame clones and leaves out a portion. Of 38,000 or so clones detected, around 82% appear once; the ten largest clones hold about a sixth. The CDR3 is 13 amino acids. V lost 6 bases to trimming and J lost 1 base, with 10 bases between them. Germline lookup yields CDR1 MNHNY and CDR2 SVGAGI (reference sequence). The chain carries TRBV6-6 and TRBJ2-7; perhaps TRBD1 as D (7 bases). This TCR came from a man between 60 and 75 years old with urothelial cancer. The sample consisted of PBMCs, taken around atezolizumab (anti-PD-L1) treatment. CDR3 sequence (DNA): TGTGCCAGCAGGCAGGGGGGATCCTACGAGCAGTACTTC. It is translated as CASRQGGSYEQYF.